These 7 T cell receptor beta chains were sequenced from one sample in a study of T cells in women clearing cervical HPV infection. TCRdb's copy holds only in-frame clones and misses some; the assay was immunoSEQ multiplex PCR. This repertoire comprises roughly 30,000 clones; its ten largest clones make up about 4.3%. Source material: blood buffy coat. Receptors were obtained from a woman between 18 and 69 years old with a cervical HPV16 infection that either progressed to CIN3+ or cleared (not recorded which).

Details on this clone: Read coverage stops 3 residues before the CDR3 terminus; the germline J gene supplies the remainder. This chain joins TRBV5-1 and TRBJ1-4, with 9 nucleotides matching TRBD1. Germline lookup yields CDR1 SGHRS and CDR2 YFSETQ. V lost 3 bases to trimming and J lost 7 bases; unmatched junction nucleotides: 4. The CDR3 runs to 14 residues. The sequenced part of the CDR3 DNA is TGCGCCAGCAGCTCCGGGACAGGGCTTGAAAAA. This sequence encodes CASSSGTGLEK. In full, the CDR3 reads CASSSGTGLEKLFF.

The sequenced part of the CDR3 DNA is TGTGCCAGCAGCTTATCCACAGCCTATAATTCACCC. It encodes CASSLSTAYNSP. The full CDR3 is CASSLSTAYNSPLHF. The V call is TRBV7-9, the J call TRBJ1-6; D not certain. Read coverage stops 3 residues before the CDR3 terminus; the germline J gene supplies the remainder. The CDR3 consists of 15 residues. Germline V CDR1 and CDR2: SEHNR, FQNEAQ (reference sequence). V shed 2 bases and J shed 2 bases, with 7 bases lying between them.

Turning to this clone: The CDR3 end lies 3 residues beyond the end of the read and is filled in from the germline J gene. The V gene is TRBV7-8, the J gene TRBJ2-1; D not certain. Trimming cost V 5 bases and J 0 bases, with 11 bases left between them. Germline-derived CDR1 and CDR2 are SGHVS and FQNEAQ. This CDR3 comprises 15 residues. The part of the CDR3 DNA that was read is TGTGCCAGCAGCCCTTACTCAAGCTCCTACAATGAG. Its protein product is CASSPYSSSYNE. The CDR3 in its entirety is CASSPYSSSYNEQFF.

As to this clone: Coverage ceases 3 residues before the CDR3 finishes, and the germline J gene fills in the end. V gene TRBV4-2 combines with J gene TRBJ2-7; 7 bases agree with TRBD2. The CDR3 loop spans 16 amino acids. CDR1 and CDR2 (germline): LGHNA, YNFKEQ. V gave up 0 bases and J gave up 1 base; unmatched junction bases: 6. The CDR3 spells CASSQDAGDGSYEQYF. The CDR3 bases that were read are TGTGCCAGCAGCCAAGATGCGGGAGATGGGTCCTACGAG.

Points on this clone: The read terminates 3 residues before the CDR3 end, so the remaining end is supplied by the germline J gene. V gene TRBV20-1 combines with J gene TRBJ2-2; tentatively, D is TRBD2 (5 bases). Germline V lookup: CDR1 DFQATT, CDR2 SNEGSKA (reference sequence). V shed 0 bases and J shed 3 bases, with 11 bases lying between them. The CDR3 loop spans 15 amino acids. The covered CDR3 bases are TGCAGTGCTAGAGATCCCGGCGGGTACACCGGGGAG. This gives the protein CSARDPGGYTGE. The complete CDR3 protein is CSARDPGGYTGELFF.

To note about this clone: The read stops 3 residues short of the end of the CDR3; the missing end is completed from the germline J gene. The chain is built from TRBV5-6 and TRBJ1-2, with 7 bases matching TRBD1. The CDR3 contains 13 residues. The germline V gene encodes CDR1 SGHDT and CDR2 YYEEEE. The CDR3 DNA, read in part, is TGTGCCAGCAGCTTAGGGGGCAGGTCCCGC. Its protein product is CASSLGGRSR. The full CDR3 reads CASSLGGRSRYTF.

Partial CDR3 DNA: TGTGCCAGCAGTTTATCCGGACAGGGGGCAAGCGAG. Translation: CASSLSGQGASE. The complete CDR3 sequence is CASSLSGQGASEQYF. The chain joins TRBV28 to TRBJ2-7, with 11 bases aligning to TRBD1. Sequencing ends 3 residues short of the CDR3 end; the germline J gene provides the rest. Per germline, CDR1 MDHEN and CDR2 SYDVKM. J gave up 6 bases and V 1 base, and 5 bases lay outside the gene matches. The CDR3 has 15 amino acids.